The clone carrying this TCR beta chain came up a few times. The antigen is unknown. Germline V gene data show CDR1 as SGHDT and CDR2 as YYEEEE. V trimming: 4 bases; J trimming: 8 bases; junction bases outside the gene matches: 11. The length of the CDR3 is 15 residues. The data were obtained in a study of beta chain features in type 1 diabetes. Study information: When patients were set against healthy donors, age, gender and cell yields were similar. Findings of the study overall: Equally in patients and controls, PCR might preferentially amplify shorter templates. Junctions at VDJ sites from type 1 diabetes patients had fewer insertions and more deletions.

As every portion of the isolated RNA was reverse transcribed, the sequencing read expressed TCRB transcripts. Assay used: immunoSEQ multiplex PCR; TCRdb lists only in-frame clones, some missing. The table records 10,000 to 15,000 clones, 40% to 55% of them present only once. Sequences were obtained from stem cell memory CD4+ T cells from blood. This TCR was sampled from a man between 18 and 35 years old in good health. The V gene is TRBV5-6, the J gene TRBJ2-1; 8 nucleotides line up with TRBD2. The CDR3 is CASSPTGGLSDEQFF. The CDR3 DNA reads as TGTGCCAGCAGCCCCACGGGGGGGCTCAGTGATGAGCAGTTCTTC.